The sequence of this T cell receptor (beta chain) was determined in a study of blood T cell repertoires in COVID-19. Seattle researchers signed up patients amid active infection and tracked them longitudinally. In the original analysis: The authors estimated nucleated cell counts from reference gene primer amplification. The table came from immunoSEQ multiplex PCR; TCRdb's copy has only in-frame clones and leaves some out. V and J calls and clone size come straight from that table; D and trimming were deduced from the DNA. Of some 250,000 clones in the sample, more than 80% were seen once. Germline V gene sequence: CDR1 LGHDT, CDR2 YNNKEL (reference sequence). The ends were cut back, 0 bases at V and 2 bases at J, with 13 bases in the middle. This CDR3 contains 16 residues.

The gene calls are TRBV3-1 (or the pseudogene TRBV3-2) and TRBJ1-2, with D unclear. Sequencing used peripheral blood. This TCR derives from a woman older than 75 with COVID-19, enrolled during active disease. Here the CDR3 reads CASSQELNLANYGYTF. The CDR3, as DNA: TGTGCCAGCAGCCAAGAACTGAACCTCGCGAACTATGGCTACACCTTC.